The next 31 T cell receptor beta chains were all read from a single sample in a study of lymphopenia after photon versus proton radiotherapy. This table comes from immunoSEQ multiplex PCR, and its TCRdb copy is limited to in-frame clones, with some not included. This sample has 15,000 to 20,000 clones, with under 90% found just once. The sample was peripheral blood, taken from a patient treated with proton-based radiotherapy. The receptors originated from a man between 65 and 85 years old with pancreatic cancer.

The V gene is TRBV30, the J gene TRBJ1-2; D possibly corresponds to TRBD1 (6 bases). The V gene lost 2 bases and the J gene lost 4 bases, with 17 bases spanning the gap. Germline CDR1 reads GTSNPN; CDR2 reads SVGIG (reference sequence). This CDR3 spans 15 amino acids. CDR3 DNA: TGTGCCTGGAGTTTGAAGGCAGGGGCCTTCTATGGCTACACCTTC. Amino acid sequence: CAWSLKAGAFYGYTF.

This clone occurred once. The J gene is TRBJ1-4, the V gene TRBV27; the D is unclear. Trimming took 5 bases from V and 0 from J, leaving 13 bases between them. The CDR3 sequence is 16 residues long. Germline V CDR1 and CDR2: MNHEY, SMNVEV (reference sequence). CDR3 bases: TGTGCCAGCAGTCCCATACCCCCATCAACTAATGAAAAACTGTTTTTT. Protein sequence: CASSPIPPSTNEKLFF.

The V call is TRBV11-2, the J call TRBJ2-2, with 8 bases aligning to TRBD1. V lost 2 bases and J lost 5; bases outside the gene matches: 4. The CDR3 totals 15 residues. CDR1 SGHAT and CDR2 FQNNGV come from the germline V gene. CDR3 sequence reads: CASSLQGAGTGELFF. The CDR3 region has the DNA TGTGCCAGCAGCTTACAGGGGGCCGGGACCGGGGAGCTGTTTTTT. Based on the CDR3 plus reference TRBV11-2 and TRBJ2-2, the full variable domain is EAGVAQSPRYKIIEKRQSVAFWCNPISGHATLYWYQQILGQGPKLLIQFQNNGVVDDSQLPKDRFSAERLKGVDSTLKIQPAKLEDSAVYLCASSLQGAGTGELFFGEGSRLTVL.

The chain employs TRBV7-3 and TRBJ2-3, with TRBD2 matching over 11 bases. Germline V lookup: CDR1 SGHTA, CDR2 FQGTGA. V shed 5 bases, J shed 4 bases, and the junction held 14 bases outside the gene matches. The CDR3 contains 18 residues. The CDR3 DNA reads as TGTGCCAGCAGCCGCGGTTGGGGGCTAGCGGGAGGAGCAGATACGCAGTATTTT. This translates into CASSRGWGLAGGADTQYF. Variable domain in full (rest from reference TRBV7-3 and TRBJ2-3): GAGVSQTPSNKVTEKGKYVELRCDPISGHTALYWYRQSLGQGPEFLIYFQGTGAADDSGLPNDRFFAVRPEGSVSTLKIQRTERGDSAVYLCASSRGWGLAGGADTQYFGPGTRLTVL.

This clone showed up just once. The chain recombines TRBV20-1 with TRBJ1-1; D uncertain. The V and J ends lost 5 bases and 3 bases respectively, with 4 bases between them. Germline CDR1 reads DFQATT; CDR2 reads SNEGSKA (reference sequence). The length of the CDR3 is 10 residues. The CDR3 coding sequence is TGCAGTGCTTGGGACACTGAAGCTTTCTTT. The encoded protein is CSAWDTEAFF.

This chain uses TRBV11-3 with TRBJ1-3; no definite D call. The V gene's germline CDR1 is SGHNT and CDR2 YENEEA. CDR3 length: 13 residues. V gave up 3 bases and J gave up 0 bases, with 3 bases separating them. The CDR3, as DNA: TGTGCCAGCAGCTTTTACTCTGGAAACACCATATATTTT. Its protein product is CASSFYSGNTIYF. Based on the CDR3 plus reference TRBV11-3 and TRBJ1-3, the full variable domain is EAGVVQSPRYKIIEKKQPVAFWCNPISGHNTLYWYLQNLGQGPELLIRYENEEAVDDSQLPKDRFSAERLKGVDSTLKIQPAELGDSAVYLCASSFYSGNTIYFGEGSWLTVV.

This chain joins TRBV2 and TRBJ2-3, with TRBD2 matching over 9 bases. The CDR3 is made up of 14 amino acids. Looked up from germline, CDR1 is SNHLY and CDR2 is FYNNEI. J gave up 3 bases and V 6 bases, and 4 bases lay outside the gene matches. The CDR3 loop reads CASRRGGATDTQYF. The CDR3 DNA reads TGTGCCAGCAGACGCGGGGGGGCAACAGATACGCAGTATTTT.

The gene calls are TRBV27 and TRBJ2-7; 12 bases are a match to TRBD2. J was trimmed by 3 bases and V by 8 bases; bases with no gene match: 14. Germline CDR1 and CDR2: MNHEY and SMNVEV (reference sequence). This CDR3 has 17 residues. CDR3 region: CASRAALAGGRLYEQYF. CDR3 nucleotides: TGTGCCAGCCGCGCGGCCCTAGCGGGAGGGCGACTCTACGAGCAGTACTTC.

The V gene is TRBV9, the J gene TRBJ1-2; D remains unclear. The CDR3 is 16 residues long. In germline, CDR1 is SGDLS, CDR2 YYNGEE. Trimming stripped 4 bases from V and 3 bases from J, with 19 bases between. The CDR3 loop reads CASSLLGQNQHYGYTF. For the CDR3, the DNA is TGTGCCAGCAGCCTCCTTGGTCAGAACCAACACTATGGCTACACCTTC.

This rearrangement joins TRBV6-1 to TRBJ2-7; possibly TRBD1 or TRBD2 for D (6 bases each). Trimming removed 8 bases from V and 2 bases from J, with 19 bases in between. The CDR3 length is 15 residues. Germline V gives CDR1 MNHNS, CDR2 SASEGT. Here the CDR3 DNA reads TGTGCCAGCGCAGAGGACTTACGGGGGCCCTACGAGCAGTACTTC. Translated, it gives CASAEDLRGPYEQYF.

This chain joins TRBV19 and TRBJ2-3, with D hard to call. The CDR3 is made up of 15 amino acids. V gave up 7 bases and J gave up 0 bases, with 14 bases separating them. CDR1 is LNHDA and CDR2 is SQIVND in the germline V gene (reference sequence). The CDR3: CASTPQDPSTDTQYF. The CDR3 coding sequence is TGTGCCAGTACTCCGCAGGACCCTAGCACAGATACGCAGTATTTT.

The genes are TRBV5-8 and TRBJ1-5, with a tentative D call TRBD1 (6 bases). Germline V gene sequence: CDR1 SGHTS, CDR2 YDEGEE. V was pared by 4 bases and J by 1 base, with 15 bases between. This CDR3 spans 16 amino acids. The CDR3 DNA sequence: TGTGCCAGCAGCCAACGTTCGGGACAAAGCAATCAGCCCCAGCATTTT. Amino acid sequence: CASSQRSGQSNQPQHF.

The rearrangement uses TRBV11-2 and TRBJ2-7; TRBD1 is a possible D gene (6 bases). This CDR3 contains 17 residues. The germline V gene has CDR1 SGHAT and CDR2 FQNNGV. V gave up 1 base and J gave up 2 bases, with 18 bases separating them. The CDR3 nucleotides are TGTGCCAGCAGCTTAGGGCGGACAGTAGGGAACACCTACGAGCAGTACTTC. It codes for CASSLGRTVGNTYEQYF.

The chain carries TRBV5-8 and TRBJ2-7; 11 bases are a match to TRBD1. This CDR3 region has 15 residues. CDR1 is SGHTS, CDR2 YDEGEE, per germline. V trimming: 1 base; J trimming: 3 bases; junction bases outside the gene matches: 3. The CDR3 DNA follows: TGTGCCAGCAGCTTGTTGGGGACAGGGGGCTACGAGCAGTACTTC. Translated: CASSLLGTGGYEQYF.

This sequence joins TRBV7-9 and TRBJ2-7; 7 positions agree with TRBD2. V trimming: 5 bases; J trimming: 2 bases; junction bases outside the gene matches: 9. Germline CDR1 SEHNR, CDR2 FQNEAQ (reference sequence). The CDR3 is 15 amino acids. The CDR3 nucleotides are TGTGCCAGCAGCCCCTCCTGGGGGGGGGCCTACGAGCAGTACTTC. Protein product: CASSPSWGGAYEQYF.

The CDR3 DNA reads TGCGCCAGCAGCCAGGACATAGGGACAGGGGCCCGTGAAGCTTTCTTT. Translating it yields CASSQDIGTGAREAFF. V usage is TRBV5-1 and J usage is TRBJ1-1; 10 nucleotides line up with TRBD1. CDR1 and CDR2 (germline): SGHRS, YFSETQ. The CDR3 totals 16 residues. V lost 4 bases to trimming and J lost 7 bases; unmatched junction nucleotides: 13.

The chain combines TRBV11-2 with TRBJ1-4; D may be TRBD1 (6 bases). The CDR3 sequence is 13 residues long. Germline V gene sequence: CDR1 SGHAT, CDR2 FQNNGV. Trimming left V 4 bases short and J 8 bases short, with 11 bases between. CDR3 nucleotides: TGTGCCAGCAGCTCCACAGGGTACGAAAAACTGTTTTTT. Translated: CASSSTGYEKLFF.

This clone occurred once. The V and J genes are TRBV6-1 and TRBJ1-1; TRBD1 aligns across 7 bases. The CDR3 runs 11 residues. V shed 5 bases, J shed 12 bases, and the junction held 6 bases outside the gene matches. Germline assignment: CDR1 MNHNS and CDR2 SASEGT. The CDR3 protein is CASSQGTEPFF. CDR3 sequence (DNA): TGTGCCAGCAGTCAAGGGACAGAGCCTTTCTTT.

The rearrangement joins TRBV5-4 to TRBJ2-3; 7 nucleotides agree with TRBD2. The junction had 5 bases not matched to a gene; V was cut back by 4 bases and J by 0 bases. The germline V gene encodes CDR1 SGHNT and CDR2 YYREEE (reference sequence). The CDR3 sequence is 15 residues long. CDR3 coding DNA: TGTGCCAGCAGCGGGGACTACCCTAGCACAGATACGCAGTATTTT. Protein product: CASSGDYPSTDTQYF.

V and J are TRBV2 and TRBJ2-4; unclear D gene. CDR3 size: 16 residues. V gave up 5 bases and J gave up 1 base, with 15 bases separating them. Germline V gene lookup returns CDR1 SNHLY and CDR2 FYNNEI. The CDR3 DNA reads as TGTGCCAGCAGTAAGCCGGGTCTTGGGGCCAAAAACATTCAGTACTTC. Its translation is CASSKPGLGAKNIQYF.

The genes are TRBV7-9 and TRBJ1-6; D not resolved. This CDR3 has 13 amino acids. Per germline, CDR1 SEHNR and CDR2 FQNEAQ (reference sequence). V lost 5 bases to trimming and J lost 7 bases, with 9 bases between them. CDR3 sequence reads: CASSRQQNSPLHF. The DNA of the CDR3 is TGTGCCAGCAGCAGGCAGCAGAATTCACCCCTCCACTTT.

This chain uses TRBV5-4 with TRBJ2-7; a weak D match, TRBD1 (5 bases). V was pared by 1 base and J by 3 bases, with 14 bases between. The CDR3 covers 15 residues. CDR1 and CDR2 (germline): SGHNT, YYREEE (reference sequence). The DNA of the CDR3 is TGTGCCAGCAGCTTGAATCCAGGGAAGAACTACGAGCAGTACTTC. Its protein is CASSLNPGKNYEQYF. Together with reference TRBV5-4 and TRBJ2-7, the CDR3 gives the full variable domain: ETGVTQSPTHLIKTRGQQVTLRCSSQSGHNTVSWYQQALGQGPQFIFQYYREEENGRGNFPPRFSGLQFPNYSSELNVNALELDDSALYLCASSLNPGKNYEQYFGPGTRLTVT.

The chain links TRBV19 to TRBJ1-2; 8 nucleotides line up with TRBD1. Germline CDR1 and CDR2: LNHDA and SQIVND (reference sequence). V trimming: 6 bases; J trimming: 3 bases; junction bases outside the gene matches: 6. The CDR3 is 14 amino acids. CDR3 sequence: CASRSTGQDYGYTF. In nucleotides, the CDR3 is TGTGCCAGTAGATCAACGGGACAGGACTATGGCTACACCTTC.

The rearrangement joins TRBV2 to TRBJ1-1; D ambiguous. The V and J ends lost 8 bases and 0 bases respectively, with 10 bases between them. The CDR3 is 13 amino acids. Germline CDR1 and CDR2: SNHLY and FYNNEI. The DNA for the CDR3 is TGTGCCAGCTTGTACGTCCTGAACACTGAAGCTTTCTTT. It yields the protein CASLYVLNTEAFF.

This clone appeared a single time. The J gene is TRBJ2-7, the V gene TRBV6-6, with 13 bases that match TRBD2. The V segment lost 5 bases and the J segment 7 bases; nucleotides outside the gene matches: 8. The CDR3 covers 15 residues. Looked up from germline, CDR1 is MNHNY and CDR2 is SVGAGI (reference sequence). The CDR3 spells CASSDTGLAGVEQYF. The DNA for the CDR3 is TGTGCCAGCAGTGATACAGGACTAGCGGGAGTGGAGCAGTACTTC.

The chain has TRBV27 and TRBJ1-6; the D gene is possibly TRBD1 (6 bases). V shed 5 bases and J shed 4 bases, with 6 bases lying between them. Germline lookup yields CDR1 MNHEY and CDR2 SMNVEV (reference sequence). There are 13 residues in the CDR3. CDR3 coding DNA: TGTGCCAGCAGTCAGGGGTATAATTCACCCCTCCACTTT. Protein product: CASSQGYNSPLHF.

V is TRBV14 and J is TRBJ1-1; D ambiguous. Trimming pared 5 bases from V and 5 bases from J, leaving 12 bases between. The V gene's germline CDR1 is SGHDN and CDR2 FVKESK. The length of the CDR3 is 13 residues. As DNA, the CDR3 is TGTGCCAGCAGCTTAAAAATTCGAACTGAAGCTTTCTTT. Translation gives CASSLKIRTEAFF.

The chain is built from TRBV9 and TRBJ2-1; D gene uncertain. Germline V gene data show CDR1 as SGDLS and CDR2 as YYNGEE. CDR3 length: 14 amino acids. V was trimmed by 7 bases and J by 0 bases, leaving 11 bases between them. This CDR3 is CASGLGGSYNEQFF. In nucleotides, the CDR3 is TGTGCCAGCGGTTTAGGTGGCTCCTACAATGAGCAGTTCTTC.

This rearrangement joins TRBV19 to TRBJ2-5; D may be TRBD2 (6 bases). Germline CDR1 LNHDA, CDR2 SQIVND (reference sequence). This CDR3 is 14 amino acids long. The V end lost 3 bases, the J end lost 2 bases, and 10 bases lay between the germline ends. The CDR3 protein is CASSMLATQETQYF. The CDR3 coding sequence is TGTGCCAGTAGTATGCTAGCGACACAAGAGACCCAGTACTTC.

J is TRBJ1-5 and V is TRBV30; weak D call: TRBD1 (6 bases). V dropped 5 bases and J dropped 6 bases, with 17 bases sitting between them. Germline CDR1 is GTSNPN and CDR2 is SVGIG (reference sequence). CDR3 size: 14 residues. The CDR3 region is CAWGAQGSGQPQHF. The DNA for the CDR3 is TGTGCCTGGGGGGCCCAGGGGAGCGGTCAGCCCCAGCATTTT.

The chain has TRBV6-5 and TRBJ1-3; possibly TRBD1 for D (5 bases). The CDR3 is 15 amino acids. From germline, CDR1 is MNHEY and CDR2 SVGAGI. V was trimmed by 4 bases and J by 2 bases, leaving 12 bases between them. Here the CDR3 reads CASSSIQGPGNTIYF. The CDR3 nucleotides read TGTGCCAGCAGTTCCATCCAGGGTCCTGGAAACACCATATATTTT.